The 30 T cell receptor beta chains listed next were all sequenced from one sample in a study of early T cells in non-severe SARS-CoV-2 infection. A single record per CDR3 protein comes from TCRdb applying MiXCR to the 5' RACE reads. The table lists some 91,000 distinct CDR3 sequences, roughly 11% of them singletons. Sequencing used whole blood, obtained at baseline. These receptors came from an adult who was a healthcare worker with PCR-confirmed SARS-CoV-2 infection or an uninfected control (not recorded which).

CDR3 in DNA: TGTGCCAGCACCGGCAGGGGCTACACTGAAGCTTTCTTT. This sequence encodes CASTGRGYTEAFF. This chain uses TRBV2 with TRBJ1-1, with D perhaps matching TRBD1 (6 bases). Trimming left V 7 bases short and J 3 bases short, with 12 bases between. Germline assignment: CDR1 SNHLY and CDR2 FYNNEI. The CDR3 spans 13 residues.

The chain uses TRBV4-1 and TRBJ1-5; no definite D call. CDR1 and CDR2 (germline): MGHRA, YSYEKL. The CDR3 has 16 amino acids. V was trimmed by 3 bases and J by 2 bases, leaving 14 bases between them. CDR3 nucleotide sequence: TGCGCCAGCAGCCATTCCGACCCTGGGGGCAATCAGCCCCAGCATTTT. Translating it yields CASSHSDPGGNQPQHF.

This clonotype was picked up one time. V gene TRBV20-1 combines with J gene TRBJ2-1; 7 bases fit TRBD2. Germline V gene sequence: CDR1 DFQATT, CDR2 SNEGSKA (reference sequence). Germline trimming cut 5 bases from V and 0 bases from J; bases unmatched to any gene: 4. The CDR3 is 14 amino acids. The CDR3 is CSAWGGSSYNEQFF. In nucleotides, the CDR3 is TGCAGTGCTTGGGGCGGGAGCTCCTACAATGAGCAGTTCTTC.

The table lists this clonotype with a few counts. This chain joins TRBV11-2 and TRBJ1-4; D call uncertain. Trimming cost V 3 bases and J 0 bases, with 11 bases left between them. CDR1 and CDR2 from the germline V gene are SGHAT and FQNNGV. The CDR3 runs to 16 residues. The CDR3 here is CASSFPSGATNEKLFF. CDR3 DNA: TGTGCCAGCAGCTTTCCCTCAGGAGCAACTAATGAAAAACTGTTTTTT.

The rearrangement uses TRBV29-1 and TRBJ2-3, with 7 bases fitting TRBD1. Germline V gene lookup returns CDR1 SQVTM and CDR2 ANQGSEA. The CDR3 length is 15 residues. V dropped 6 bases and J dropped 3; count of bases not matched to a gene: 12. CDR3 coding DNA: TGCAGCGTCCTACCCCAGGGGGTGGGGACAGATACGCAGTATTTT. This encodes CSVLPQGVGTDTQYF.

This clonotype was detected ten times or more. The rearrangement links TRBV19 to TRBJ2-7; 7 positions agree with TRBD1. Germline lookup yields CDR1 LNHDA and CDR2 SQIVND (reference sequence). Trimming at V came to 5 bases and at J to 3 bases, leaving 4 bases not matched to a gene. The CDR3 is made up of 13 amino acids. The CDR3 region has the DNA TGTGCCAGTAGTGCCTACAGGGGCTACGAGCAGTACTTC. Encoded protein: CASSAYRGYEQYF.

V gene TRBV12-3 or TRBV12-4 combines with J gene TRBJ1-1; D remains ambiguous. The CDR3 consists of 13 residues. The germline V and J ends were trimmed by 3 bases and 4 bases, with 9 bases remaining between them. CDR3 coding DNA: TGTGCCAGCAGTTTGGCGCATCGCACTGAAGCTTTCTTT. It encodes CASSLAHRTEAFF.

This clonotype was detected ten times or more. V gene TRBV29-1 combines with J gene TRBJ2-2; 7 bases are a match to TRBD1. The ends lost 7 bases at V and 0 bases at J; junction bases unmatched: 5. The CDR3 consists of 14 residues. Germline loops: CDR1 SQVTM, CDR2 ANQGSEA. For the CDR3, the DNA is TGCAGCGCCCGGACAGGATCGAACACCGGGGAGCTGTTTTTT. This translates into CSARTGSNTGELFF.

This clonotype was counted many times. The J gene is TRBJ2-3, the V gene TRBV9, with 10 nucleotides matching TRBD2. V lost 3 bases and J lost 6; bases outside the gene matches: 10. Germline CDR1 SGDLS, CDR2 YYNGEE. The CDR3 loop spans 16 amino acids. CDR3 protein: CASSEGSSGRGDTQYF. CDR3 in DNA: TGTGCCAGCAGCGAGGGGTCTAGCGGGAGAGGGGATACGCAGTATTTT.

The genes are TRBV18 and TRBJ2-5, with TRBD2 matching over 7 bases. The V and J ends lost 4 bases and 5 bases, in that order; junction bases with no gene match: 13. The length of the CDR3 is 16 residues. CDR1 is KGHSH, CDR2 LQKENI, per germline. The CDR3 is CASSRNLGLTEETQYF. The CDR3 region has the DNA TGTGCCAGCTCACGAAACCTGGGACTAACGGAGGAGACCCAGTACTTC.

V is TRBV7-9 and J is TRBJ2-2; 7 bases agree with TRBD1. Trimming cost V 4 bases and J 1 base; bases outside gene matches: 3. Germline assignment: CDR1 SEHNR and CDR2 FQNEAQ (reference sequence). The CDR3 length is 15 residues. CDR3 sequence: CASSSGTENTGELFF. The CDR3 nucleotides are TGTGCCAGCAGCTCAGGGACAGAGAACACCGGGGAGCTGTTTTTT.

This clonotype was recorded a few times. CDR3 in DNA: TGCAGTGCTAGAGATATGGCGGGAGTAAAGTACGAGCAGTACTTC. Translating it yields CSARDMAGVKYEQYF. J is TRBJ2-7 and V is TRBV20-1; 7 nucleotides line up with TRBD2. The CDR3 has 15 residues. Unmatched junction bases numbered 9, after V lost 0 bases and J lost 4 bases. The V gene's germline CDR1 is DFQATT and CDR2 SNEGSKA (reference sequence).

This clonotype was observed a handful of times. This chain connects TRBV4-2 to TRBJ1-5; a possible D gene is TRBD1 (6 bases). The germline CDR1 and CDR2 sequences are LGHNA and YNFKEQ. This CDR3 comprises 14 residues. V shed 0 bases and J shed 10 bases, with 13 bases lying between them. Written as DNA, the CDR3 is TGTGCCAGCAGCCAAGACGTGCAGGGGAGACCCCAGCATTTT. Protein product: CASSQDVQGRPQHF.

The chain employs TRBV5-1 and TRBJ1-1; D unresolved. The germline V and J ends were trimmed by 0 bases and 5 bases, with 11 bases remaining between them. This CDR3 comprises 14 residues. Germline-derived CDR1 and CDR2 are SGHRS and YFSETQ. The CDR3 DNA reads TGCGCCAGCAGCTTGGGAGTTTACCGGACTGAAGCTTTCTTT. Translating it yields CASSLGVYRTEAFF.

As regards this clonotype: A much larger clone differs from this one at a single base, so this may be a read error. This rearrangement joins TRBV9 to TRBJ2-7; no clear D. V lost 3 bases, J lost 6 bases, and 10 bases lay in between. CDR3 length equals 12 residues. Per germline, CDR1 SGDLS and CDR2 YYNGEE. CDR3 protein: CASSASFGEQYF. The CDR3 DNA reads as TGTGCCAGCAGCGCCTCGTTCGGCGAGCAGTACTTC.

The V call is TRBV29-1, the J call TRBJ2-1; 7 bases align to TRBD1. V lost 7 bases to trimming and J lost 9 bases; unmatched junction nucleotides: 15. The V gene's germline CDR1 is SQVTM and CDR2 ANQGSEA. CDR3 size: 14 residues. The CDR3 is CSARPGGVLGEQFF. The CDR3 nucleotides read TGCAGCGCCCGCCCAGGGGGAGTACTCGGTGAGCAGTTCTTC.

This chain connects TRBV12-3 or TRBV12-4 to TRBJ2-2, with D possibly matching TRBD2 (5 bases). Trimming stripped 2 bases from V and 5 bases from J, with 12 bases between. The CDR3 is 15 residues long. Here the CDR3 reads CASSLTVRGTGELFF. The CDR3 DNA sequence: TGTGCCAGCAGTTTAACCGTACGGGGAACCGGGGAGCTGTTTTTT.

The chain carries TRBV20-1 and TRBJ2-3, with D perhaps matching TRBD2 (6 bases). V was trimmed by 0 bases and J by 3 bases, leaving 19 bases between them. In germline, CDR1 is DFQATT, CDR2 SNEGSKA (reference sequence). The CDR3 runs to 17 residues. CDR3: CSARDLMRLGETDTQYF. The DNA for the CDR3 is TGCAGTGCTAGAGATCTTATGCGACTAGGCGAAACAGATACGCAGTATTTT.

This clonotype has just a few counts. This sequence joins TRBV11-3 and TRBJ2-3; D is perhaps TRBD1 or TRBD2 (6 bases each). In germline, CDR1 is SGHNT, CDR2 YENEEA. The CDR3 consists of 15 residues. V dropped 5 bases and J dropped 0 bases, with 12 bases sitting between them. CDR3: CASSPRGDSTDTQYF. CDR3 DNA: TGTGCCAGCAGCCCGAGGGGGGATAGCACAGATACGCAGTATTTT.

The chain has TRBV4-1 and TRBJ2-7; 14 bases are a match to TRBD2. This CDR3 comprises 20 residues. V lost 2 bases and J lost 3; bases outside the gene matches: 15. Germline CDR1 MGHRA, CDR2 YSYEKL. Here the CDR3 reads CASSQSTIGTSGGLHYEQYF. DNA of the CDR3: TGCGCCAGCAGCCAATCTACGATCGGGACTAGCGGGGGTCTTCACTACGAGCAGTACTTC.

This clonotype was seen many times. The chain is built from TRBV28 and TRBJ2-7; the match to TRBD2 covers 9 bases. V lost 5 bases and J lost 5; bases outside the gene matches: 7. CDR3 size: 14 residues. Germline V gives CDR1 MDHEN, CDR2 SYDVKM. The CDR3 protein is CASSRPGLADEQYF. CDR3 nucleotide sequence: TGTGCCAGCAGTCGACCGGGACTAGCCGACGAGCAGTACTTC.

V usage is TRBV29-1 and J usage is TRBJ2-3; D is unresolved. Trimming stripped 0 bases from V and 0 bases from J, with 13 bases between. The CDR3 is made up of 16 amino acids. CDR1 is SQVTM and CDR2 is ANQGSEA in the germline V gene. The CDR3 loop reads CSVEEVATTSTDTQYF. The DNA for the CDR3 is TGCAGCGTTGAAGAAGTGGCGACAACTAGCACAGATACGCAGTATTTT.

The rearrangement joins TRBV5-1 to TRBJ2-7, with D maybe TRBD1 (5 bases). The ends were cut back, 6 bases at V and 6 bases at J, with 13 bases in the middle. Germline V gene data show CDR1 as SGHRS and CDR2 as YFSETQ. The CDR3 runs 12 residues. CDR3 in amino acids: CASTGSESEQYF. The CDR3 nucleotides are TGCGCCAGCACAGGGTCGGAGTCCGAGCAGTACTTC.

This clonotype showed up just a few times. The gene calls are TRBV29-1 and TRBJ2-6; no definite D call. Germline V CDR1 and CDR2: SQVTM, ANQGSEA. The CDR3 is 14 amino acids. Trimming cost V 4 bases and J 2 bases, with 9 bases left between them. This chain's CDR3 is CSVAVETGANVLTF. Written as DNA, the CDR3 is TGCAGCGTTGCCGTGGAAACTGGGGCCAACGTCCTGACTTTC.

This clonotype was recorded a few times. The CDR3 loop is CASASLAQETQYF. The CDR3 bases are TGTGCCAGCGCGTCGTTAGCTCAAGAGACCCAGTACTTC. V and J are TRBV11-2 and TRBJ2-5; D gene unclear. The ends were cut back, 8 bases at V and 2 bases at J, with 12 bases in the middle. Looked up from germline, CDR1 is SGHAT and CDR2 is FQNNGV. This CDR3 contains 13 residues. Together with reference TRBV11-2 and TRBJ2-5, the CDR3 gives the full variable domain: EAGVAQSPRYKIIEKRQSVAFWCNPISGHATLYWYQQILGQGPKLLIQFQNNGVVDDSQLPKDRFSAERLKGVDSTLKIQPAKLEDSAVYLCASASLAQETQYFGPGTRLLVL.

The chain joins TRBV19 to TRBJ2-2; 10 bases are a match to TRBD2. The J segment lost 4 bases and the V segment lost 5 bases, leaving 10 bases of the junction unmatched. Germline loops: CDR1 LNHDA, CDR2 SQIVND (reference sequence). The CDR3 contains 17 residues. CDR3 sequence: CASSVRPGLALTGELFF. The CDR3 DNA sequence: TGTGCCAGTAGTGTAAGGCCGGGACTAGCGCTCACCGGGGAGCTGTTTTTT. The variable domain in full, completed from reference TRBV19 and TRBJ2-2, reads DGGITQSPKYLFRKEGQNVTLSCEQNLNHDAMYWYRQDPGQGLRLIYYSQIVNDFQKGDIAEGYSVSREKKESFPLTVTSAQKNPTAFYLCASSVRPGLALTGELFFGEGSRLTVL.

The chain has TRBV10-3 and TRBJ2-3; D possibly corresponds to TRBD1 (6 bases). V lost 3 bases and J 0 bases, leaving 13 bases between the germline ends. This CDR3 spans 16 amino acids. From germline, CDR1 is ENHRY and CDR2 SYGVKD. CDR3 sequence: CAISEGGRSSTDTQYF. The CDR3 region has the DNA TGTGCCATCAGTGAAGGGGGACGGTCAAGCACAGATACGCAGTATTTT.

This clonotype was observed at least ten times. The chain couples TRBV7-3 to TRBJ2-7, with 12 positions matching TRBD2. The CDR3 totals 15 residues. Trimming took 5 bases from V and 9 from J; bases not matched to a gene: 11. The germline CDR1 and CDR2 sequences are SGHTA and FQGTGA. The CDR3 DNA follows: TGTGCCAGCAGCCTCGGACTAGCGGGACCCTTCGCGCAGTACTTC. It specifies CASSLGLAGPFAQYF.

This clonotype has at least ten counts. The CDR3 DNA follows: TGTGCCAGCAGCTCCCTGCAGCTGTCCGAGCAGTACTTC. Its protein product is CASSSLQLSEQYF. This chain connects TRBV7-2 to TRBJ2-7; no reliable D call. The germline CDR1 and CDR2 sequences are SGHTA and FQGNSA. Deletions cut 4 bases from V and 6 bases from J, with 13 bases between. The CDR3 covers 13 residues.

This clonotype was detected a few times. V is TRBV20-1 and J is TRBJ2-5, with D tentatively TRBD1 or TRBD2 (7 bases each). The CDR3 runs to 15 residues. Trimming shortened V by 1 base and J by 2 bases, and 14 bases separated the two germline ends. The germline V gene encodes CDR1 DFQATT and CDR2 SNEGSKA (reference sequence). The CDR3 loop is CSARAPGGDQETQYF. CDR3 DNA sequence: TGCAGTGCTAGAGCCCCAGGGGGGGATCAAGAGACCCAGTACTTC.